This TCR beta chain was retrieved from a study of blood T cell repertoires in COVID-19. Overall study: PBMCs, B-cell-depleted T cells, or T cells were the source of the cDNA or gDNA that made up the material.

This CDR3 contains 16 residues. V lost 5 bases to trimming and J lost 0 bases, with 14 bases between them. The V gene's germline CDR1 is SEHNR and CDR2 FQNEAQ (reference sequence). Participants' reported clinical history set cohort assignment. In the original analysis: Reference gene primers were amplified, and this amplification served to estimate nucleated cell counts. The data were produced by immunoSEQ multiplex PCR, yet TCRdb's version contains in-frame clones alone and is incomplete. V, J and clone size are those of that table, while D and trimming were read from the DNA. The data show about 210,000 clones, around 87% seen once.

The V gene is TRBV7-9, the J gene TRBJ1-5; D unclear. The source material was PBMCs or T cells enriched from blood (not recorded which). This TCR derives from a man aged 25 to 40 in a cohort exposed to, infected with or recovered from COVID-19 (not recorded which). The CDR3 sequence is CASSPDGEYSNQPQHF. The DNA for the CDR3 is TGTGCCAGCAGCCCGGATGGGGAGTATAGCAATCAGCCCCAGCATTTT.